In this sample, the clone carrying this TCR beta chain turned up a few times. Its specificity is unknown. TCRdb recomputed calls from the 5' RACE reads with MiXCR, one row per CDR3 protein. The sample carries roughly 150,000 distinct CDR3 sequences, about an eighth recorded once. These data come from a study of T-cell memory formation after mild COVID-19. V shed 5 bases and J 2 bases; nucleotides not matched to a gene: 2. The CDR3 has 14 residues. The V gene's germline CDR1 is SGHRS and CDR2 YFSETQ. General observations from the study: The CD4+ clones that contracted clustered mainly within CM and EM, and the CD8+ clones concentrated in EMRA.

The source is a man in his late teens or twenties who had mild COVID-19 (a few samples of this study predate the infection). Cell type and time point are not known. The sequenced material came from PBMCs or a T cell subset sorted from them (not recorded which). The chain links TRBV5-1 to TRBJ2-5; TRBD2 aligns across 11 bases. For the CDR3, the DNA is TGCGCCAGCAGTATAGCGGGGGGGCAAGAGACCCAGTACTTC. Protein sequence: CASSIAGGQETQYF. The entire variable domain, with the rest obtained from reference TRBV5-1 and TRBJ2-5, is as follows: KAGVTQTPRYLIKTRGQQVTLSCSPISGHRSVSWYQQTPGQGLQFLFEYFSETQRNKGNFPGRFSGRQFSNSRSEMNVSTLELGDSALYLCASSIAGGQETQYFGPGTRLLVL.